Each of the 3 T cell receptor beta chains below was sequenced from the same sample in a study of cytomegalovirus exposure and HLA in healthy donors. A multiplex PCR was run with 60 Vbeta primers and 13 Jbeta primers. Libraries were prepared by immunoSEQ multiplex PCR; TCRdb keeps only in-frame clonotypes and omits some of them. The table includes roughly 130,000 clones, around three fifths detected once. Sequenced: PBMCs. These receptors came from a male donor in good health and CMV-seronegative.

The sample holds one count of this clone. The chain links TRBV10-3 to TRBJ2-3; D remains ambiguous. Deletions cut 7 bases from V and 0 bases from J, with 17 bases between. Germline V gives CDR1 ENHRY, CDR2 SYGVKD. The CDR3 has 16 residues. CDR3 sequence: CAIIVAQDFSTDTQYF. CDR3 nucleotides: TGTGCCATCATTGTGGCGCAGGATTTTAGCACAGATACGCAGTATTTT.

The rearrangement joins TRBV5-1 to TRBJ2-5, with 11 positions matching TRBD1. The J call is in doubt because the DNA end fits TRBJ2-7 better. The CDR3 contains 14 residues. Germline V gene data show CDR1 as SGHRS and CDR2 as YFSETQ. In DNA, the CDR3 is TGCGCCAGCAGCTTAGGACAGGGGGCCCACGAGCAGTACTTC. Residues: CASSLGQGAHEQYF.

Only a few counts were recorded for this clone. The rearrangement uses TRBV28 and TRBJ2-3; TRBD1 matches 7 bases. The CDR3 totals 15 residues. Germline-derived CDR1 and CDR2 are MDHEN and SYDVKM. J gave up 0 bases and V 5 bases, and 5 bases lay outside the gene matches. CDR3 in amino acids: CASSTDRVSTDTQYF. The CDR3, as DNA: TGTGCCAGCAGTACAGACAGGGTGAGCACAGATACGCAGTATTTT.